Below are 2 T cell receptor beta chains sequenced from a single sample in a study of Graves' ophthalmopathy and Graves' hyperthyroidism. Amplification of TCR beta CDR3 regions used RNA transcripts. In the first round, RT-PCR was carried out with HTBI primers, and a multiplex PCR formed the second round. TCRdb analysed the multiplex PCR reads with MiXCR anew, one entry per CDR3 protein. The table lists over 450,000 distinct CDR3 sequences, over 13% of them singletons. Sample: blood. The receptors come from a woman in her 30s with Graves' ophthalmopathy.

The genes are TRBV2 and TRBJ1-2; TRBD1 aligns across 10 bases. CDR1 is SNHLY, CDR2 FYNNEI, per germline. The CDR3 is 16 amino acids. J gave up 4 bases and V 6 bases, and 11 bases lay outside the gene matches. As DNA, the CDR3 is TGTGCCAGCAGGAACCCCCCTAGGACAGGGGGCTATGGCTACACCTTC. Translation: CASRNPPRTGGYGYTF.

This clonotype was observed at least ten times. The V gene is TRBV10-3, the J gene TRBJ1-2; TRBD1 is a possible D gene (6 bases). The CDR3 extends over 14 amino acids. Trimming shortened V by 3 bases and J by 6 bases, and 14 bases separated the two germline ends. Germline CDR1 reads ENHRY; CDR2 reads SYGVKD. The CDR3 region is CAISEDRSLNGYTF. CDR3 in DNA: TGTGCCATCAGTGAAGACAGGAGTTTGAATGGCTACACCTTC.